This section outlines one TCR beta chain sequence together with its context. The antigen it binds to is not known. Per-nucleotide qualities are absent, and no much larger clonotype sits a single base away. The data were taken from a study of cytomegalovirus exposure and HLA in healthy donors (dated by TCRdb to the late 2010s). Regarding the research as a whole: According to an earlier analysis of 550 to 750 of the donors, some 180 million T cells yielded 117 million unique TCR beta sequences and more than 250 Gb of sequence data. An early release that covered 500 to 800 HLA-typed donors contained approximately 300 gigabases of sequencing data and tens of millions of unique TCR sequences. Of the approximately 400 genotyped donors, 70% to 90% were placed in the genetic ancestry cluster associated with self-reported Caucasian donors. The study was designed to test whether signatures of past pathogen exposure could be identified by cataloging public T cell receptors. Using immunosequencing, the study profiled T cell repertoires from roughly 650 subjects and related those repertoires to cytomegalovirus serostatus. Along with the roughly 670-subject first cohort, a separate validation cohort of over a hundred different subjects was used. To predict cytomegalovirus infection status, the study brought together high-throughput TCR immunosequencing, statistical association of individual TCRs with disease status, and machine learning. In a later analysis, previously published TCR beta repertoires from roughly 710 donors were re-analyzed and high-resolution HLA genotyping was added so that TCR occurrence patterns could be studied. Rather than drawing on any new phenotypic data, the later analysis identified candidate immune exposures from TCR beta sequences and the way those sequences occurred across donors. In an earlier analysis of roughly 600 of the donors, high-throughput TCR beta sequencing was used to judge whether each TCR beta V gene segment behaved as functional or pseudogenic. Alongside the repertoire data, information on donor age, sex, ethnicity and CMV serostatus was compiled. Genome-wide SNP genotypes for about 65% of the roughly 700 donors were used in a later genetic analysis, which treated that subset as a discovery cohort. All discovery cohort repertoires had been generated using a single sequencing platform. HLA typing covered class I and class II loci at four-digit resolution. The number of typed donors differed by locus: about 620-640 for A, B, C, DRB1 and DQB1; some 540 for DQA1; approximately 600 for DPA1; and roughly 470 for DPB1. Because of strong linkage in the cohort, five DR-DQ haplotypes were treated as single units for association and clustering. On average, around 240,000 unique TCR beta nucleotide sequences were sequenced per donor among some 420 genotyped donors of the cohort, with 15% to 20% of those sequences being non-productive. Results and caveats for the whole study, not just this receptor: Broadly in line with IMGT annotations, most TCR beta V segments showed up in productive rearrangements about 87% or about 30% of the time in an earlier analysis of roughly 590 of the donors. In a later genetic analysis, fewer N-insertions in productive TCRs were reported among donors in an Asian-associated ancestry cluster than the approximately 630-donor mean. Several of the top co-occurrence clusters appeared to be linked to parvovirus B19, influenza, CMV and Epstein-Barr virus, according to a later analysis. Linkage disequilibrium might explain the correlated functional status among segregating V segments, but an unknown experimental factor could not be excluded. A later genetic analysis associated a missense DCLRE1C variant with V-gene and J-gene trimming of TCR beta chains, and an independent cohort replicated the association. Most CMV-associated TCR beta chains appeared to be HLA-restricted in a later analysis, and the HLA associations seemed to be driven largely by CMV exposure. This cohort had only TCR beta chains sequenced, and the lack of alpha or paired-chain data limited which features could be detected. Because HLA typing was missing for some donors at each locus, association tests included only the typed subset. In vitro tests confirmed that a few of the cytomegalovirus-associated TCR beta chains recognize cytomegalovirus antigens. Specific HLA alleles were associated with 16,951 TCR beta sequences at a false discovery rate of 0.05 in a later analysis. Assigning TCR associations to individual alleles was difficult when HLA alleles, especially DR and DQ, strongly co-occurred. The 87-base-pair reads could not distinguish some IMGT-functional V segments, including TRBV6-2 and TRBV6-3, so those segments were excluded. The presence/absence analyses assumed that sequencing depth was roughly uniform across donors, and that assumption may not be true. A further reported finding was that TCR beta sequences accurately predicted the HLA-A and HLA-B alleles for most subjects in the first cohort. Because counts were too low, 15 to 20 rarely observed V segments, including chromosome 9 orphons, were excluded from the earlier analysis of some 540 of the donors. It was suggested by the authors that the approach could potentially be generalized to other disease states and immunological phenotypes. In both the original and validation cohorts, the classifier was reported to diagnose cytomegalovirus status with high specificity and sensitivity. In the study, approximately 150 TCR beta chains were listed as associated with cytomegalovirus. CMV serostatus was the only immune exposure information available for the cohort. Compared with equally common non-associated chains, HLA-associated TCR beta chains in a later analysis were more clonally expanded and had lower generation probabilities. A group of highly shared sequence variants was considered likely to be a technical artifact of the sequencing pipeline. According to a later analysis, TCR association rates differed among HLA loci, with DRB1 alleles showing the most associated TCRs and HLA-C alleles showing the fewest. Most TCR sequences were seen in very few donors, while some public TCRs were found in many individuals.

In total, 666 healthy bone marrow donors made up the cohort. At the time of sampling, every cohort member was nominally healthy, though immune exposures that went unrecorded were likely present. The donor tested CMV seropositive and was one of the 289 seropositive cohort members. Each donor provided a peripheral blood sample, and peripheral blood mononuclear cells were used for TCR beta sequencing. Genomic DNA was extracted from the blood cell samples with the Qiagen DNeasy Blood Extraction Kit. Library preparation employed the immunoSEQ multiplex PCR assay. The multiplex PCR relied on a mix of 60 forward primers for TCR Vbeta segments and 13 reverse primers for TCR Jbeta segments. The CDR3 region of rearranged TCR beta genes was amplified from genomic DNA with a multiplex PCR assay. The Illumina HiSeq System was used to sequence the amplified TCR beta libraries as 87-base-pair reads. Processing in the source paper ran as follows. Across the 670 or so repertoires, a later analysis counted tens of millions of unique TCR beta chains, some 11 million of which were shared by at least two donors. Raw reads were error-corrected and collapsed into unique sequences by a nearest-neighbor algorithm in which closely related sequences were merged to remove PCR and sequencing errors. V, D and J gene segments were assigned by aligning CDR3 sequences to IMGT reference sequences. For a sequence to be retained, a match of at least six nucleotides was required to both a V gene segment and a J gene segment. A rearrangement was called productive if the CDR3 had no stop codons and remained in frame with V and J, and every other rearrangement was called non-productive. Following IMGT convention, CDR3 was defined as the stretch from the second conserved V-encoded cysteine up to the conserved J-encoded phenylalanine. The earlier analysis of about 560 of the donors excluded any sequence lacking an unambiguous match to a single V gene segment. An earlier analysis of 450 to 650 of the donors called V segments functional above 56.7% productive rearrangements and segregating when the between-donor standard deviation exceeded 5%. A statistical classification framework was built to diagnose cytomegalovirus status from the catalog of TCR beta chain sequences. V and J gene assignment, in a later analysis, came from comparing TCR nucleotide sequences with IMGT/GENE-DB human TR gene sequences. In a later analysis, CDR3 sequences and most-parsimonious VDJ recombination scenarios were assigned using the TCRdist pipeline. In a later analysis, each TCR beta chain was defined by its CDR3 amino acid sequence together with its V-gene family, and reads lacking a unique V-gene family were excluded. To address suspected cross-contamination and a sequencing artifact, a later analysis removed approximately 590 highly shared, low-generation-probability nucleotide sequences. In a later analysis, a clonal expansion index was calculated for each public chain from normalized within-repertoire ranks of inferred template counts. In a later analysis, generation probabilities were computed using a VDJ recombination model fitted to out-of-frame rearrangements, and the results were checked against IGoR. In a later analysis, TCR-TCR, TCR-HLA and TCR-CMV co-occurrence was scored with hypergeometric tests, and a repertoire-size bias correction was applied to TCR pairs. In a later analysis, false discovery rates were estimated by permuting HLA or CMV assignments 20 times. In a later analysis, co-occurring TCRs were grouped using DBSCAN, with TCRdist sequence similarity added in when clustering inside HLA-allele-positive subsets. Repertoires with fewer than 30,000 or more than 120,000 public chains, plus five repertoires with anomalous nucleotide sharing, were excluded from co-occurrence clustering. Entries here come from immuneACCESS through TCRdb and include only in-frame sequences with V and J called. Some clones fail to appear in such tables; in the studies checked, an unresolved V gene covers under half of the shortfall, and the cause of the remainder is unknown. The V and J calls and clone size are taken from that table; D and trimming were inferred from the DNA. The sample contains roughly 110,000 clones, approximately 82% of them found a single time. 22% of the sample is taken by the ten largest.

V gives up 4 bases and J gives up 0 bases, and the segment between their germline ends measures 10 bases. From the germline V gene (reference sequence), CDR1 is MNHEY and CDR2 is SMNVEV. The CDR3 measures 15 amino acids from cysteine to phenylalanine. The DNA shown is the 45-base CDR3, in frame from base 1. The rearranged chain carries TRBV27 and TRBJ2-1; possibly the D gene is TRBD1, per 6 matching bases. This receptor was obtained from a man aged 25-45 years in good health and CMV-seropositive. Sample: PBMCs. The CDR3 corresponds to CASSSLDSSYNEQFF. At the DNA level, the sequence is TGTGCCAGCAGTTCCCTGGACAGCTCCTACAATGAGCAGTTCTTC.